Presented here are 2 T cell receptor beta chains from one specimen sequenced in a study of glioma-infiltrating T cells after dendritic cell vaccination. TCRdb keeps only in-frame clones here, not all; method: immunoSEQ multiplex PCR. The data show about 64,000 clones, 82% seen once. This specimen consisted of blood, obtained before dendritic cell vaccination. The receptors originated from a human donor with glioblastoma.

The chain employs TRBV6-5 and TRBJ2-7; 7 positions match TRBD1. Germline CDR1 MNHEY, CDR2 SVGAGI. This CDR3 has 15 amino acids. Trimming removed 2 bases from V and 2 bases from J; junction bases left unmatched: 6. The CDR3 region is CASSYAQGVTYEQYF. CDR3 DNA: TGTGCCAGCAGTTACGCCCAGGGGGTCACCTACGAGCAGTACTTC.

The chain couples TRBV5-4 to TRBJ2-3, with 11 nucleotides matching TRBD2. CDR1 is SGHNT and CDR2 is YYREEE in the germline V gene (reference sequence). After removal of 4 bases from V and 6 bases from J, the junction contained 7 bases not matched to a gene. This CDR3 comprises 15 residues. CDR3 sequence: CASSISGGDWDTQYF. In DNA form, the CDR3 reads TGTGCCAGCAGCATTAGCGGGGGGGATTGGGATACGCAGTATTTT. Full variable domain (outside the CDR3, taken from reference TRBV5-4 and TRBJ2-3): ETGVTQSPTHLIKTRGQQVTLRCSSQSGHNTVSWYQQALGQGPQFIFQYYREEENGRGNFPPRFSGLQFPNYSSELNVNALELDDSALYLCASSISGGDWDTQYFGPGTRLTVL.